Below are 8 T cell receptor beta chains sequenced from a single sample in a study of cytomegalovirus exposure and HLA in healthy donors. PCR primers comprised 60 Vbeta and 13 Jbeta primers. Generated by immunoSEQ multiplex PCR, the TCRdb table keeps only in-frame clones and is missing some. This table has about 110,000 clones, approximately 66% appearing once. Sequencing used PBMCs. All receptors derive from a man between 40 and 49 years old in good health and CMV-seropositive.

V gene TRBV7-2 combines with J gene TRBJ1-2; TRBD1 matches at 11 bases. The CDR3 sequence is 14 residues long. With 6 bases clipped from V and 8 bases from J, the junction kept 8 bases outside the gene matches. The germline CDR1 and CDR2 sequences are SGHTA and FQGNSA. The CDR3 DNA is TGTGCCAGCAGTGCCGGGACAGGGGGGGAAGGCTACACCTTC. It yields the protein CASSAGTGGEGYTF.

The gene calls are TRBV28 and TRBJ1-5; 9 bases agree with TRBD1. The germline CDR1 and CDR2 sequences are MDHEN and SYDVKM. Trimming cost V 1 base and J 3 bases; bases outside gene matches: 4. The CDR3 is made up of 16 amino acids. In nucleotides, the CDR3 is TGTGCCAGCAGTTTATACGGACAGGGGTCCAATCAGCCCCAGCATTTT. Amino acid sequence: CASSLYGQGSNQPQHF.

The chain recombines TRBV11-3 with TRBJ2-7; D possibly corresponds to TRBD1 (5 bases). Germline CDR1 reads SGHNT; CDR2 reads YENEEA. The ends were cut back, 0 bases at V and 0 bases at J, with 9 bases in the middle. The CDR3 consists of 15 residues. Written as DNA, the CDR3 is TGTGCCAGCAGCTTAGAGGGGCAGGCCTCCTACGAGCAGTACTTC. Its protein is CASSLEGQASYEQYF. The whole variable domain, filled in from reference TRBV11-3 and TRBJ2-7, reads EAGVVQSPRYKIIEKKQPVAFWCNPISGHNTLYWYLQNLGQGPELLIRYENEEAVDDSQLPKDRFSAERLKGVDSTLKIQPAELGDSAVYLCASSLEGQASYEQYFGPGTRLTVT.

This clone was seen once. V and J are TRBV5-6 and TRBJ2-3; 11 bases are shared with TRBD2. Germline lookup yields CDR1 SGHDT and CDR2 YYEEEE. Trimming removed 5 bases from V and 5 bases from J; junction bases left unmatched: 7. CDR3 size: 15 residues. The CDR3: CASSYGTSGRDTQYF. In nucleotides, the CDR3 is TGTGCCAGCAGTTATGGTACTAGCGGGAGAGATACGCAGTATTTT.

With regard to this clone: One junction end disagrees with the germline gene, perhaps due to a read error. The chain combines TRBV29-1 with TRBJ1-2, with a possible D match to TRBD1 (5 bases). The CDR3 extends over 12 amino acids. Germline CDR1 is SQVTM and CDR2 is ANQGSEA. The CDR3 protein is CSVDSGYYRYTF. The DNA of the CDR3 is TGCAGCGTTGATTCAGGGTACTATCGCTACACCTTC.

By frequency in the sample, this clone is large (0.1 to 1%). This chain uses TRBV9 with TRBJ2-7, with D tentatively TRBD2 (6 bases). This CDR3 has 15 amino acids. Germline CDR1 is SGDLS and CDR2 is YYNGEE. With 0 bases removed from V and 2 bases from J, the gap between germline ends came to 12 bases. The CDR3 sequence: CASSVVGGPTYEQYF. In DNA form, the CDR3 reads TGTGCCAGCAGCGTAGTGGGAGGACCCACCTACGAGCAGTACTTC.

This clone came up once. This chain joins TRBV28 and TRBJ2-1; D remains ambiguous. The CDR3 consists of 14 residues. Deletions cut 7 bases from V and 0 bases from J, with 10 bases between. CDR1 and CDR2 from the germline V gene are MDHEN and SYDVKM. This chain's CDR3 is CASMKPSSYNEQFF. The CDR3 DNA is TGTGCCAGCATGAAGCCTAGCTCCTACAATGAGCAGTTCTTC.

This clone showed up just a few times. The chain uses TRBV5-4 and TRBJ1-1; a weak D match, TRBD1 (6 bases). V was shortened by 1 base and J by 8 bases, with 6 bases between the two germline ends. Germline V gene data show CDR1 as SGHNT and CDR2 as YYREEE (reference sequence). The CDR3 is made up of 11 amino acids. CDR3 sequence reads: CASSLTGEAFF. In nucleotides, the CDR3 is TGTGCCAGCAGCTTGACAGGGGAAGCTTTCTTT.